Listed below are T cell receptor beta chains from one sample, sequenced in a study of blood T cell repertoires in COVID-19. Method: immunoSEQ multiplex PCR; TCRdb's copy keeps in-frame clones and lacks some. Among a few hundred thousand clones listed, around 83% were seen once. Material: PBMCs or T cells enriched from blood (not recorded which). The receptors here all came from a woman between 45 and 65 years old who had been exposed to COVID-19. The CDR3 runs from the conserved cysteine through the conserved F or W. Fields, in order: CDR3 DNA, CDR3 protein, J gene, V gene, clone size, D gene. A D gene is named only where the DNA matches it firmly. Part of the rows lack a size; the others show once, few, many or a class for expanded clones.

TGCGCCAGCAGCTTGCCAGGGCTCGGTGGCTACACCTTC	CASSLPGLGGYTF	TRBJ1-2	TRBV5-1	NA	NA
TGTGCCAGCAGAAGAGTCCCTAACTATGGCTACACCTTC	CASRRVPNYGYTF	TRBJ1-2	TRBV4-2	NA	NA
TGTGCCAGTAGTGACCGGGGTCCGGTCGGTGGCTACACCTTC	CASSDRGPVGGYTF	TRBJ1-2	TRBV19	many	NA
TGTGCCAGCAGTTCTCCTCGACAGCCCAGGGGCTACACCTTC	CASSSPRQPRGYTF	TRBJ1-2	TRBV6-2/TRBV6-3	NA	NA
TGTGCCAGCAGTGGAGACGGGAAGGGCAAAAAACTGTTTTTT	CASSGDGKGKKLFF	TRBJ1-4	TRBV2	NA	NA
TGTGCCAGCACCCCACAGGGGAAGGGAATGAACACTGAAGCTTTCTTT	CASTPQGKGMNTEAFF	TRBJ1-1	TRBV4-2	NA	TRBD1
TGTGCCAGCAGCTTGGAGGGGGGGAGGACATATGGCTACACCTTC	CASSLEGGRTYGYTF	TRBJ1-2	TRBV5-4	NA	NA
TGCAGCGTCGACAGTTCTAACTATGGCTACACCTTC	CSVDSSNYGYTF	TRBJ1-2	TRBV29-1	NA	NA
TGTGCCAGTAGTGCCGGGCCGGGATCTGAAGCTTTCTTT	CASSAGPGSEAFF	TRBJ1-1	TRBV19	NA	NA
TGTGCCAGCAGCTTAGAAGGTCCTAGCTATGAGCAGTTCTTC	CASSLEGPSYEQFF	TRBJ2-1	TRBV11-2	NA	NA
TGTGCCAGCCGCTCCCAACAAACAATGAACACTGAAGCTTTCTTT	CASRSQQTMNTEAFF	TRBJ1-1	TRBV6-5	NA	NA
TGTGCCAGCAACACCCCGGGACAGGAGTCCTACGAGCAGTACTTC	CASNTPGQESYEQYF	TRBJ2-7	TRBV5-6	NA	TRBD1
TGTGCCAGCAGTCTCAGGGCTGGCTATGGCTACACCTTC	CASSLRAGYGYTF	TRBJ1-2	TRBV27	once	NA
TGTGCCAGCAGCGCGCACGGGGGGAACACTGAAGCTTTCTTT	CASSAHGGNTEAFF	TRBJ1-1	TRBV9	NA	NA
TGCGCCAGCCAGGGGTCGGAAGGAGGGGCCAACGTCCTGACTTTC	CASQGSEGGANVLTF	TRBJ2-6	TRBV5-1	NA	NA
TGTGCCAGCTCACCAGGGGGCCCGGTGGGAAACACCATATATTTT	CASSPGGPVGNTIYF	TRBJ1-3	TRBV18	NA	NA
TGCGCCAGCAGCTTGGTCGGGAGCGAAGCTTTCTTT	CASSLVGSEAFF	TRBJ1-1	TRBV5-1	NA	NA
TGTGCCAGCAGCAAAGACCTAGCGGGGGGAACTCAGGACGTGTACGAGCAGTACTTC	CASSKDLAGGTQDVYEQYF	TRBJ2-7	TRBV21-1	NA	NA
TGTGCCAGCAGGCGTACTTCTCCAGGGGGAGGCGTTGGCTACACCTTC	CASRRTSPGGGVGYTF	TRBJ1-2	TRBV3-1/TRBV3-2	NA	TRBD1
TGTGCCAGCTCACCCCTGGACAGGGATTCACCCCTCCACTTT	CASSPLDRDSPLHF	TRBJ1-6	TRBV18	NA	TRBD1
TGCGCCAGCAGTGACAGGGGTACTGCTTTCTTT	CASSDRGTAFF	TRBJ1-1	TRBV10-2	NA	NA
TGCGCCAGCAGCTTGGGCCCCATAACAGGTACTAATCAGCCCCAGCATTTT	CASSLGPITGTNQPQHF	TRBJ1-5	TRBV5-1	NA	NA
TGTGCCAGCAGCTTGGGGTCCGGGAACACTGAAGCTTTCTTT	CASSLGSGNTEAFF	TRBJ1-1	TRBV5-4	NA	NA
TGTGCCAGCAGCTTAAGACAGGGCAGAGCCGGGGAGCTGTTTTTT	CASSLRQGRAGELFF	TRBJ2-2	TRBV7-6	NA	TRBD1
TGTGCCAGCAGCTTAGGGGGGGAAGGCTTGAATGAAAAACTGTTTTTT	CASSLGGEGLNEKLFF	TRBJ1-4	TRBV7-2	NA	NA
TGTGCCAGCAGTTTTGCGGGCCCTGGAAACACCATATATTTT	CASSFAGPGNTIYF	TRBJ1-3	TRBV27	NA	NA
TGTGCCAGTAGATCCCGACGACAGGGGAATCAGCCCCAGCATTTT	CASRSRRQGNQPQHF	TRBJ1-5	TRBV19	NA	TRBD1
TGTGCCAGCAGTCCACGGACAGGGAAGGGCAGCGGGGAGCTGTTTTTT	CASSPRTGKGSGELFF	TRBJ2-2	TRBV2	NA	TRBD1
TGTGCCAGCACTGGACAGAGCCACTACGAGCAGTACTTC	CASTGQSHYEQYF	TRBJ2-7	TRBV6-5	NA	NA
TGCGCCAGCAGCGTGGGGACAGGGCCCTTATCGATCTTT	CASSVGTGPLSIF	TRBJ1-1	TRBV5-1	NA	TRBD1
TGTGCCAGCAGTAGGGGGACAGGGGGCTGGGAAGCTTTCTTT	CASSRGTGGWEAFF	TRBJ1-1	TRBV6-5	NA	TRBD1
TGTGCCAGTAGCCACCCCGGACAGGGGGTCGGTAATGAAAAACTGTTTTTT	CASSHPGQGVGNEKLFF	TRBJ1-4	TRBV19	NA	TRBD1
TGTGCCAGCAGCCCTTCTAGCGGGGGGGCCAGGGATACGCAGTATTTT	CASSPSSGGARDTQYF	TRBJ2-3	TRBV7-9	NA	TRBD2
TGTGCCAGCAGTTCGCGAGGGTATGGCTACACCTTC	CASSSRGYGYTF	TRBJ1-2	TRBV27	once	NA
TGTGCTAGTGGTTTGTCGACTAGCGGGGCGGGCAAGGATACGCAGTATTTT	CASGLSTSGAGKDTQYF	TRBJ2-3	TRBV12-5	NA	TRBD2
TGCAGCGGATCATCAGGGGGCCTTAGGAGTGAGCAGTTCTTC	CSGSSGGLRSEQFF	TRBJ2-1	TRBV29-1	few	TRBD1
TGTGCCAGCTCACCACCGATACCCAGCTATGGCTACACCTTC	CASSPPIPSYGYTF	TRBJ1-2	TRBV18	once	NA
TGTGCTAGTGGTATAGGGTCGACTAGGACTGAAGCTTTCTTT	CASGIGSTRTEAFF	TRBJ1-1	TRBV12-5	NA	NA
TGCGCCAGCAGTGAGGACAGGAACACCGGGGAGCTGTTTTTT	CASSEDRNTGELFF	TRBJ2-2	TRBV10-1	NA	NA
TGTGCCGCCCCCCAGGGGAATCAGCCCCAGCATTTT	CAAPQGNQPQHF	TRBJ1-5	TRBV6-5	NA	NA
TGTGTCAGGGGCCAGGCTAGCGGGCCTTGCCCCTACGAGCAGTACTTC	CVRGQASGPCPYEQYF	TRBJ2-7	TRBV11-2	NA	TRBD2
TGTGCCAGCAGCCGACAGCTTTCACCCCTCCACTTT	CASSRQLSPLHF	TRBJ1-6	TRBV2	NA	NA
TGCAGCGTTGAGGGACAGGGGAACACTGAAGCTTTCTTT	CSVEGQGNTEAFF	TRBJ1-1	TRBV29-1	NA	TRBD1
TGTGCCAGCTCTCTAAGGGGTTACACTGAAGCTTTCTTT	CASSLRGYTEAFF	TRBJ1-1	TRBV19	NA	NA
TGCAGCGTTGGGGCAGTAAACACCGGGGAGCTGTTTTTT	CSVGAVNTGELFF	TRBJ2-2	TRBV29-1	NA	NA
TGTGCCAGCAGCTTAGCCCCCCCAGGCCTTCCCTACAATGAGCAGTTCTTC	CASSLAPPGLPYNEQFF	TRBJ2-1	TRBV7-2	once	NA
TGTGCCAGCAGCCGCGCTGCGGGACAGGGCTATACCGACAATGAGCAGTTCTTC	CASSRAAGQGYTDNEQFF	TRBJ2-1	TRBV5-4	NA	TRBD1
TGTGCCAGCAGCCATGAAGCGGGCAAAGGGAGAAATGAGCAGTTCTTC	CASSHEAGKGRNEQFF	TRBJ2-1	TRBV3-1/TRBV3-2	NA	NA